These T cell receptor beta chains were read from a single sample in a study of Ad26.COV2.S vaccination and SARS-CoV-2 variants. TCRdb keeps only in-frame clones here, not all; method: immunoSEQ multiplex PCR. The repertoire holds roughly 380,000 clones, with more than 75% as singletons. The sample in question was peripheral blood, obtained in a trial of Ad26.COV2.S vaccine versus placebo. Every receptor here comes from a person between 18 and 60 years old who received the Ad26.COV2.S COVID-19 vaccine or a placebo. Both conserved end residues are part of each CDR3. The D gene is left open where the match is weak. Part of the rows lack a size; the others show once, few, many or a class for expanded clones.

d_call clone_size j_call v_call cdr3_aa cdr3_nt
NA NA TRBJ2-5 TRBV25-1 CAISPDNGETQYF TGTGCCATCTCGCCGGATAACGGGGAGACCCAGTACTTC
TRBD1 many TRBJ2-7 TRBV6-2/TRBV6-3 CASSTDRSYEQYF TGTGCCAGCAGCACGGACAGGTCCTACGAGCAGTACTTC
TRBD2 NA TRBJ2-3 TRBV24-1 CATSRAGRTDTQYF TGTGCCACCTCCAGAGCGGGAAGGACAGATACGCAGTATTTT
TRBD1 NA TRBJ1-1 TRBV30 CAWGQGTAEAFF TGTGCCTGGGGACAGGGAACCGCTGAAGCTTTCTTT
TRBD1 NA TRBJ2-2 TRBV7-9 CASSPTDRAAGELFF TGTGCCAGCAGCCCCACCGACAGGGCTGCCGGGGAGCTGTTTTTT
NA NA TRBJ2-2 TRBV12-2 CARGSGNTGELFF TGTGCAAGAGGGAGCGGGAACACCGGGGAGCTGTTTTTT
NA NA TRBJ2-5 TRBV19 CASSIDRLAGAAKTQYF TGTGCCAGTAGTATAGATCGACTAGCAGGGGCCGCCAAGACCCAGTACTTC
NA NA TRBJ2-1 TRBV7-9 CASSLATSFYNEQFF TGTGCCAGCAGCTTGGCGACTAGTTTCTACAATGAGCAGTTCTTC
NA NA TRBJ2-7 TRBV21-1 CASSKGETSALTYEQYF TGTGCCAGCAGCAAAGGTGAGACTAGCGCGCTTACCTACGAGCAGTACTTC
NA NA TRBJ1-1 TRBV11-3 CARILGGEGTEAFF TGTGCCAGGATCTTAGGGGGGGAGGGCACTGAAGCTTTCTTT
TRBD2 few TRBJ2-1 TRBV3-1/TRBV3-2 CASSQRLAGYNEQFF TGTGCCAGCAGCCAAAGACTAGCGGGATACAATGAGCAGTTCTTC
NA NA TRBJ1-6 TRBV27 CASSVRARDSPLHF TGTGCCAGCAGTGTTAGGGCTAGGGATTCACCCCTCCACTTT
TRBD1 NA TRBJ2-5 TRBV4-1 CASSPTQLTGEETQYF TGCGCCAGCAGTCCTACCCAGTTGACAGGGGAAGAGACCCAGTACTTC
TRBD1 few TRBJ1-2 TRBV6-5 CASSYKGAIYGYTF TGTGCCAGCAGTTATAAGGGGGCGATCTATGGCTACACCTTC
NA NA TRBJ2-7 TRBV6-2/TRBV6-3 CASSYEAGRSISSYEQYF TGTGCCAGCAGTTACGAGGCAGGAAGAAGTATATCCTCCTACGAGCAGTACTTC
NA NA TRBJ1-5 TRBV5-1 CASSQNRDQPQHF TGCGCCAGCAGCCAAAACAGGGATCAGCCCCAGCATTTT
NA NA TRBJ2-7 TRBV12-3/TRBV12-4 CASSSGSYEQYF TGTGCCAGCAGTTCAGGGTCCTACGAGCAGTACTTC
NA NA TRBJ2-3 TRBV5-4 CASSLAQGSTDTQYF TGTGCCAGCAGCTTAGCCCAGGGTAGCACAGATACGCAGTATTTT
TRBD1 few TRBJ1-5 TRBV10-2 CASRTGGQPQHF TGCGCCAGCAGGACAGGGGGACAGCCCCAGCATTTT
NA NA TRBJ2-7 TRBV4-2 CASSPEGQSPPRDSIKVYEQYF TGTGCCAGCAGCCCGGAGGGACAGAGCCCTCCCAGGGACTCGATCAAGGTCTACGAGCAGTACTTC
NA NA TRBJ1-2 TRBV3-1/TRBV3-2 CASSHHAQPNYGYTF TGTGCCAGCAGCCACCACGCCCAGCCTAACTATGGCTACACCTTC
NA NA TRBJ1-1 TRBV14 CASSQDLRATAFF TGTGCCAGCAGCCAAGATCTCCGAGCGACAGCTTTCTTT
NA once TRBJ2-3 TRBV12-1 CASSEGEFTDTQYF TGTGCCAGCAGCGAGGGGGAGTTCACAGATACGCAGTATTTT
NA NA TRBJ2-7 TRBV28 CASSSQGDHYEQYF TGTGCCAGCAGCTCACAGGGCGATCACTACGAGCAGTACTTC
NA few TRBJ1-5 TRBV6-6 CASSYVGPNQPQHF TGTGCCAGCAGTTACGTAGGGCCCAATCAGCCCCAGCATTTT
NA NA TRBJ2-3 TRBV4-3 CASSQDSAGRSQITDTQYF TGCGCCAGCAGCCAAGATTCGGCGGGCCGCTCCCAAATCACAGATACGCAGTATTTT
TRBD1 few TRBJ2-7 TRBV19 CASSSYQGAPFYEQYF TGTGCCAGTAGTAGTTACCAGGGGGCTCCCTTCTACGAGCAGTACTTC
NA many TRBJ1-2 TRBV24-1 CATSDSGGRYYGYTF TGTGCCACCAGTGATTCGGGAGGGCGCTATTACGGCTACACCTTC
NA NA TRBJ1-6 TRBV7-2 CASREQSGSPLHF TGTGCCAGCAGGGAGCAGAGTGGTTCACCCCTCCACTTT
TRBD2 NA TRBJ2-3 TRBV18 CASSRRTSGSPDTQYF TGTGCCAGCTCACGAAGGACTAGCGGGAGCCCAGATACGCAGTATTTT
TRBD2 NA TRBJ2-5 TRBV5-4 CASGLAGPETQYF TGTGCCAGCGGACTAGCGGGACCAGAGACCCAGTACTTC
NA NA TRBJ2-2 TRBV24-1 CATSDLGLPGELFF TGTGCCACCAGTGACCTTGGATTACCGGGTGAGCTGTTTTTT
NA NA TRBJ2-2 TRBV7-8 CASHVRSANTGELFF TGTGCCAGTCATGTACGTTCCGCGAACACCGGGGAGCTGTTTTTT
NA NA TRBJ1-6 TRBV20-1 CSASPIVGGDNSPLHF TGCAGTGCTAGTCCAATCGTAGGGGGAGATAATTCACCCCTCCACTTT
TRBD1 NA TRBJ2-7 TRBV18 CASSQQGSYEQYF TGTGCCAGCTCACAACAGGGGTCCTACGAGCAGTACTTC
TRBD1 NA TRBJ1-1 TRBV9 CASSVEPGGDEAFF TGTGCCAGCAGCGTAGAACCAGGGGGCGATGAAGCTTTCTTT
NA NA TRBJ2-7 TRBV11-2 CASSFGGLEQYF TGTGCCAGCAGCTTTGGGGGGCTCGAGCAGTACTTC
NA NA TRBJ2-5 TRBV4-1 CASSFSSQETQYF TGCGCCAGCAGTTTTTCTTCGCAAGAGACCCAGTACTTC
NA many TRBJ2-1 TRBV15 CATSRNNEQFF TGTGCCACCAGCAGGAACAATGAGCAGTTCTTC
TRBD1 NA TRBJ1-3 TRBV2 CARTGIGNTIYF TGTGCCAGGACAGGGATCGGAAACACCATATATTTT
NA NA TRBJ1-2 TRBV5-6 CASSLGTARGGYTF TGTGCCAGCAGCTTGGGAACAGCCCGGGGAGGCTACACCTTC
NA NA TRBJ1-1 TRBV19 CASSVIGGDTEAFF TGTGCCAGTAGCGTGATAGGGGGGGACACTGAAGCTTTCTTT
TRBD2 NA TRBJ2-4 TRBV13 CASGPAPGGGDIQYF TGTGCCAGCGGTCCCGCACCGGGGGGAGGAGACATTCAGTACTTC
NA few TRBJ1-3 TRBV7-2 CASSLRGAGNTIYF TGTGCCAGCAGCCTAAGGGGAGCTGGAAACACCATATATTTT
TRBD1 NA TRBJ1-4 TRBV9 CASSVGLFGQEDLNEKLFF TGTGCCAGCAGCGTAGGCCTTTTTGGACAGGAAGATCTTAATGAAAAACTGTTTTTT
NA NA TRBJ1-5 TRBV4-3 CASSQRVNQPQHF TGCGCCAGCAGCCAGAGGGTCAATCAGCCCCAGCATTTT
NA NA TRBJ1-2 TRBV28 CASSPRGRKLGYGYTF TGTGCCAGCAGTCCCCGGGGGAGAAAACTGGGCTATGGCTACACCTTC
NA NA TRBJ2-2 TRBV11-2 CASSKDYSRELFF TGTGCCAGCAGCAAGGACTATTCCAGGGAGCTGTTTTTT
TRBD1 NA TRBJ2-6 TRBV27 CASSSTTGSSSGANVLTF TGTGCCAGCAGTTCGACGACAGGGAGCAGCTCTGGGGCCAACGTCCTGACTTTC
NA NA TRBJ1-2 TRBV19 CASIGGGYGYTF TGTGCCAGTATAGGGGGGGGCTATGGCTACACCTTC
NA few TRBJ1-4 TRBV4-1 CASSPRDGSEKLFF TGCGCCAGCAGCCCACGGGACGGTTCTGAAAAACTGTTTTTT
NA NA TRBJ1-1 TRBV5-4 CASSSTGLNTEAFF TGTGCCAGCAGCTCGACTGGCCTGAACACTGAAGCTTTCTTT
NA NA TRBJ1-2 TRBV12-3/TRBV12-4 CASSLTGFYGYTF TGTGCCAGCAGTTTAACAGGGTTCTATGGCTACACCTTC
NA NA TRBJ2-3 TRBV27 CASSSRTDTQYF TGTGCCAGCAGTTCCCGCACAGATACGCAGTATTTT
NA NA TRBJ1-1 TRBV3-1/TRBV3-2 CASSLRGETEAFF TGTGCCAGCAGCCTTCGCGGGGAAACTGAAGCTTTCTTT
TRBD2 NA TRBJ2-1 TRBV11-2 CASSFGGDGEQFF TGTGCCAGCAGCTTCGGGGGGGATGGTGAGCAGTTCTTC
NA NA TRBJ2-7 TRBV5-8 CASSLVRGGEQYF TGTGCCAGCAGCTTGGTACGAGGTGGAGAGCAGTACTTC
NA NA TRBJ1-6 TRBV6-5 CASGYQAYSPLHF TGTGCCAGCGGTTACCAGGCGTATTCACCCCTCCACTTT
NA NA TRBJ2-7 TRBV12-3/TRBV12-4 CASSRDGNYEQYF TGTGCCAGCAGTAGGGACGGTAACTACGAGCAGTACTTC